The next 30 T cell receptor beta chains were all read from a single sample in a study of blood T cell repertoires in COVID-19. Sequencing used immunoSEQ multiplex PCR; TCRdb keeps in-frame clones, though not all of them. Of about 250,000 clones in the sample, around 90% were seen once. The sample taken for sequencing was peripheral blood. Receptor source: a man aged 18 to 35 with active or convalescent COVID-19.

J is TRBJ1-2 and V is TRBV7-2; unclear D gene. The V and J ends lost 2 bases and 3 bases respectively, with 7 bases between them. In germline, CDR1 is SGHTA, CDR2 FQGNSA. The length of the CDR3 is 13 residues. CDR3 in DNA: TGTGCCAGCAGCTTATGGCCCGACTATGGCTACACCTTC. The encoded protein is CASSLWPDYGYTF. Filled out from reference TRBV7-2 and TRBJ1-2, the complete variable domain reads GAGVSQSPSNKVTEKGKDVELRCDPISGHTALYWYRQSLGQGLEFLIYFQGNSAPDKSGLPSDRFSAERTGGSVSTLTIQRTQQEDSAVYLCASSLWPDYGYTFGSGTRLTVV.

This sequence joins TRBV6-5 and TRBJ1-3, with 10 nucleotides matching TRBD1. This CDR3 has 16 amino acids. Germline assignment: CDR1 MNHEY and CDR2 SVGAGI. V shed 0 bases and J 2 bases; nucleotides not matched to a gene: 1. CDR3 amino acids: CASSYSGQGAGNTIYF. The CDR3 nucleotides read TGTGCCAGCAGTTACTCAGGACAGGGGGCTGGAAACACCATATATTTT.

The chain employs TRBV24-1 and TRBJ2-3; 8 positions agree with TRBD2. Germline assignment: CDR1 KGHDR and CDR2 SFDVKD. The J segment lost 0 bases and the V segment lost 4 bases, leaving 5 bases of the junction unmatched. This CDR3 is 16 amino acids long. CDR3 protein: CATSDIAGSSTDTQYF. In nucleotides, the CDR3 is TGTGCCACCAGTGACATAGCGGGATCTAGCACAGATACGCAGTATTTT.

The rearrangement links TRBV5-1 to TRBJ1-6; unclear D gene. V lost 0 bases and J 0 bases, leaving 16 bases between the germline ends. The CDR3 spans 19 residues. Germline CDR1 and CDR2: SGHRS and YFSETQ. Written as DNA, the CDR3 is TGCGCCAGCAGCTTGGTGGCCTCCCGTGGCTTCTCCTATAATTCACCCCTCCACTTT. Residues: CASSLVASRGFSYNSPLHF.

The CDR3 DNA follows: TGTGCCACCAAGGGGTTGTGGAATCAGCCCCAGCATTTT. The encoded protein is CATKGLWNQPQHF. The chain is built from TRBV28 and TRBJ1-5, with D perhaps matching TRBD1 (5 bases). Deletions cut 10 bases from V and 4 bases from J, with 14 bases between. The CDR3 loop spans 13 amino acids. Germline CDR1 reads MDHEN; CDR2 reads SYDVKM.

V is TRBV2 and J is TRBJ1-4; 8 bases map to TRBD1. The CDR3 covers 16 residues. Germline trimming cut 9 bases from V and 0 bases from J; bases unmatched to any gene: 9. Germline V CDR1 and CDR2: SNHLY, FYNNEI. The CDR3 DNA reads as TGTGCCAGTATAAGGACAGGGACTGCAACTAATGAAAAACTGTTTTTT. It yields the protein CASIRTGTATNEKLFF. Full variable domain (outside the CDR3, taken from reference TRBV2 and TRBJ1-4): EPEVTQTPSHQVTQMGQEVILRCVPISNHLYFYWYRQILGQKVEFLVSFYNNEISEKSEIFDDQFSVERPDGSNFTLKIRSTKLEDSAMYFCASIRTGTATNEKLFFGSGTQLSVL.

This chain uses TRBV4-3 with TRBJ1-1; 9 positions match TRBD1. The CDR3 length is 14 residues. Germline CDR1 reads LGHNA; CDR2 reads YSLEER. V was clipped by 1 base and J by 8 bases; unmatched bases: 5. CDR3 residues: CASSQVGTGTEAFF. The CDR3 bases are TGCGCCAGCAGCCAAGTAGGGACAGGGACCGAAGCTTTCTTT.

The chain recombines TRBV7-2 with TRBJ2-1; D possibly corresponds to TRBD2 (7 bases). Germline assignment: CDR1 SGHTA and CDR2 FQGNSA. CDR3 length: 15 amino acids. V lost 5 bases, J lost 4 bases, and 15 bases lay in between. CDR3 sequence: CASSGWGGLYNEQFF. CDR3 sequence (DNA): TGTGCCAGCAGCGGCTGGGGGGGCTTATACAATGAGCAGTTCTTC.

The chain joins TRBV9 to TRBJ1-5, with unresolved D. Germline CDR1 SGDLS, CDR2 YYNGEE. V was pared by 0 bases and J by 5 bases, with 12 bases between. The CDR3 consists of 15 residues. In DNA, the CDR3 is TGTGCCAGCAGCGTAGCTGGGCAGAGGGATCAGCCCCAGCATTTT. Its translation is CASSVAGQRDQPQHF.

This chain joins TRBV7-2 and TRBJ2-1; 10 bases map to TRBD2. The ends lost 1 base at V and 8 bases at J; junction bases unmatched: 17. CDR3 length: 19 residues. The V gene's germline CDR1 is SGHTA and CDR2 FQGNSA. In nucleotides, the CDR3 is TGTGCCAGCAGCTTAGTCGGCGGGAAGGTTAGGACTAGCGGCGATGAGCAGTTCTTC. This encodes CASSLVGGKVRTSGDEQFF. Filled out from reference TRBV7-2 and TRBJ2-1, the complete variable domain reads GAGVSQSPSNKVTEKGKDVELRCDPISGHTALYWYRQSLGQGLEFLIYFQGNSAPDKSGLPSDRFSAERTGGSVSTLTIQRTQQEDSAVYLCASSLVGGKVRTSGDEQFFGPGTRLTVL.

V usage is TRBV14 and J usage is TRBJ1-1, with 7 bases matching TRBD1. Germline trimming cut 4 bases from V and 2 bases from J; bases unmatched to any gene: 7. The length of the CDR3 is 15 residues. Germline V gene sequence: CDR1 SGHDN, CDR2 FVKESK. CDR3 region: CASSLTGQLNTEAFF. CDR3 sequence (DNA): TGTGCCAGCAGCCTTACGGGACAGCTCAACACTGAAGCTTTCTTT.

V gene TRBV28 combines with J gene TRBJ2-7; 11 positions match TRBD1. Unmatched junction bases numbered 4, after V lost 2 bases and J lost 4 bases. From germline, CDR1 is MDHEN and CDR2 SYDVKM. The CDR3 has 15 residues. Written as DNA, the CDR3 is TGTGCCAGCAGTTTAAAGGACAGGGGGCCTTACGAGCAGTACTTC. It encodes CASSLKDRGPYEQYF.

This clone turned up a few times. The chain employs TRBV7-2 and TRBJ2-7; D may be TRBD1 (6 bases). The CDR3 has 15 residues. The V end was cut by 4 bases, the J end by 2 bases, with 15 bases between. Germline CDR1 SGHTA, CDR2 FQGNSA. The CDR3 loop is CASSSPGHRTYEQYF. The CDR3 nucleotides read TGTGCCAGCAGCTCTCCGGGACACCGAACCTACGAGCAGTACTTC.

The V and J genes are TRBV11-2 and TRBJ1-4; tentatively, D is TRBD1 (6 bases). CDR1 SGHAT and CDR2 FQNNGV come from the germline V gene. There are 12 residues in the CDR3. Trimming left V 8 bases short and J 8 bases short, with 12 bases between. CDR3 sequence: CASAGVEEKLFF. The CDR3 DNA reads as TGTGCCAGCGCAGGGGTAGAAGAAAAACTGTTTTTT.

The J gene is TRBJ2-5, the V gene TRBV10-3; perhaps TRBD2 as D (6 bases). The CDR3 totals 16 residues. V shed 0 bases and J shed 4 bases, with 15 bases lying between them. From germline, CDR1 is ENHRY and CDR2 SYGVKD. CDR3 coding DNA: TGTGCCATCAGTGAGTCAACCCTCGGAGGGGCAGAGACCCAGTACTTC. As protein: CAISESTLGGAETQYF.

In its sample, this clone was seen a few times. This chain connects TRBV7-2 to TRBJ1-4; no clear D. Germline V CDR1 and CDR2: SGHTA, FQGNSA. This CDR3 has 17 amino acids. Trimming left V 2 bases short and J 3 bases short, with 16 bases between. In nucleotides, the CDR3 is TGTGCCAGCAGCTTATTAGCGGGTGGTCGGGCTAATGAAAAACTGTTTTTT. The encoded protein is CASSLLAGGRANEKLFF.

In DNA, the CDR3 is TGTGCCAGCAACCCTTCCGGACAGGGACCTAACTATGGCTACACCTTC. Encoded protein: CASNPSGQGPNYGYTF. The chain uses TRBV28 and TRBJ1-2; 8 bases line up with TRBD1. V lost 7 bases and J lost 0; bases outside the gene matches: 10. The CDR3 extends over 16 amino acids. Germline assignment: CDR1 MDHEN and CDR2 SYDVKM.

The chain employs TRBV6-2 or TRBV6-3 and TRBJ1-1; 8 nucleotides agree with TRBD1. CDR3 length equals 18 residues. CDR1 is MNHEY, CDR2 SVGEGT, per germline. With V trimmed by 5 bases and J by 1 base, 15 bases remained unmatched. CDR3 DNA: TGTGCCAGCAGTCCGGGGACAGGACCCGGGGGGCGGAACACTGAAGCTTTCTTT. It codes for CASSPGTGPGGRNTEAFF.

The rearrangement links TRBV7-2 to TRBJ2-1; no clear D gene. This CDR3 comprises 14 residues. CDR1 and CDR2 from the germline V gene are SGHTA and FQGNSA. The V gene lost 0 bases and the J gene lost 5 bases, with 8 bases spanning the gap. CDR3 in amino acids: CASSLAVQNNEQFF. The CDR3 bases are TGTGCCAGCAGCTTAGCGGTACAGAACAATGAGCAGTTCTTC.

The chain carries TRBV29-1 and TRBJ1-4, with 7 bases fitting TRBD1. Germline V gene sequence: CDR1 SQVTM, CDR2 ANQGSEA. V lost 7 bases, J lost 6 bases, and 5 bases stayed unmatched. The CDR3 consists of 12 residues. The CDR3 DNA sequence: TGCAGCGCCTCGACAGGGTATGAAAAACTGTTTTTT. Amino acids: CSASTGYEKLFF.

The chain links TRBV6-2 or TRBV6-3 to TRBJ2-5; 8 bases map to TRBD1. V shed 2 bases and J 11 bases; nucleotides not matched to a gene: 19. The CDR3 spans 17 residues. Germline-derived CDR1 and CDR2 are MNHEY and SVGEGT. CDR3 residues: CASSYPDRDRRGLRQYF. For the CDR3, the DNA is TGTGCCAGCAGTTACCCCGACAGGGACAGGCGGGGCTTAAGGCAGTACTTC.

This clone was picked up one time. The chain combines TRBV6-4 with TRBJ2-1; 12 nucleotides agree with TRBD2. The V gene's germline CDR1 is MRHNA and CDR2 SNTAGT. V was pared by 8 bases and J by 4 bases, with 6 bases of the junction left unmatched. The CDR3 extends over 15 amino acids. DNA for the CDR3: TGTGCCAGCGCAACCCTAGCGGGGGGGTACAATGAGCAGTTCTTC. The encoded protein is CASATLAGGYNEQFF.

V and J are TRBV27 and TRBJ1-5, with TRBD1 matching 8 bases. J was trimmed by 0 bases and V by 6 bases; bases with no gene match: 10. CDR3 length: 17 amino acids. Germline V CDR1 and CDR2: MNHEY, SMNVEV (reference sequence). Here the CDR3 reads CASRQGTGAYSNQPQHF. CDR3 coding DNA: TGTGCCAGCAGACAAGGGACAGGCGCGTATAGCAATCAGCCCCAGCATTTT.

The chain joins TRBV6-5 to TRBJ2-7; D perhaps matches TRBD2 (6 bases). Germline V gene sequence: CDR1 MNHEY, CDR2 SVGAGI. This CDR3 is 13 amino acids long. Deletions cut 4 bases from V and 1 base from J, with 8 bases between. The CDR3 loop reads CASSLAESYEQYF. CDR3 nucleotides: TGTGCCAGCAGTTTAGCGGAATCCTACGAGCAGTACTTC.

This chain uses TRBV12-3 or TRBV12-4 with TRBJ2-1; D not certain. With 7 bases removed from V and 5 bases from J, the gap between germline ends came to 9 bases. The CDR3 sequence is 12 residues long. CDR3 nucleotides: TGTGCCAGCACCTTCAGTCACAATGAGCAGTTCTTC. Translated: CASTFSHNEQFF.

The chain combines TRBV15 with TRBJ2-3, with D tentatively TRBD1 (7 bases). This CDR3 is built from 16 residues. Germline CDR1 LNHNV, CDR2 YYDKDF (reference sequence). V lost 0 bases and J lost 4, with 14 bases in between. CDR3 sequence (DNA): TGTGCCACCAGCAGAGATCAGGGGGGAGCGGCAGATACGCAGTATTTT. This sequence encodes CATSRDQGGAADTQYF.

Written as DNA, the CDR3 is TGTGCCGCCCAGGTCCCAGGCACAGATACGCAGTATTTT. Its translation is CAAQVPGTDTQYF. V usage is TRBV2 and J usage is TRBJ2-3; no definite D call. Trimming left V 11 bases short and J 1 base short, with 13 bases between. Germline V CDR1 and CDR2: SNHLY, FYNNEI. The CDR3 is 13 amino acids.

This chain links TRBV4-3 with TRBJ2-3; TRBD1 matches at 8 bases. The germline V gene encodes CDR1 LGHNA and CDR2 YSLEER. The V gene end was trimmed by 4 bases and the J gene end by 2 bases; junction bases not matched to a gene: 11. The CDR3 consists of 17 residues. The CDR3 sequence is CASSRGGRGLVTDTQYF. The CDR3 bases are TGCGCCAGCAGCCGGGGCGGCAGGGGGCTGGTCACAGATACGCAGTATTTT.

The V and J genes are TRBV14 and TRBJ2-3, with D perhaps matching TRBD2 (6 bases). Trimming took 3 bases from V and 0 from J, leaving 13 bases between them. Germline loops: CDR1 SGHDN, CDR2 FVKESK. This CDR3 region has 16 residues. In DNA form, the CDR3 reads TGTGCCAGCAGCCACCAGCCCGGAGGGAGCACAGATACGCAGTATTTT. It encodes CASSHQPGGSTDTQYF.

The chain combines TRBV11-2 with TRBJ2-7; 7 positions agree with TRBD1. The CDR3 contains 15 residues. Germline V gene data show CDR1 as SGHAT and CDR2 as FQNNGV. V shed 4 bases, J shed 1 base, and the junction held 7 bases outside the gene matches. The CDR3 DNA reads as TGTGCCAGCAGCTCCAACCCGACAGGGTCCTACGAGCAGTACTTC. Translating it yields CASSSNPTGSYEQYF.